This entry is about one TCR beta chain. Data came from immunoSEQ multiplex PCR; TCRdb stores just in-frame clones and leaves some out. The profile covers roughly 410,000 clones, with roughly nine tenths appearing a single time and about 1.2% taken by the ten largest. This sample is part of a study of blood T cell repertoires in COVID-19. CDR3 length: 15 residues. Germline CDR1 is LNHDA and CDR2 is SQIVND (reference sequence). Losses at the gene ends were 3 bases for V and 7 bases for J; bases not matched to a gene: 10. The sample comprised peripheral blood. This sequence was found in a man aged 35 to 55 with acute or convalescent COVID-19. The chain is built from TRBV19 and TRBJ2-7, with TRBD2 matching over 9 bases. The CDR3 loop reads CASSIWASGKNEQYF. As DNA, the CDR3 is TGTGCCAGTAGTATTTGGGCTAGCGGGAAAAATGAGCAGTACTTC.